The 27 T cell receptor beta chains below all came from one sample that was sequenced in a study of blood T cell repertoires in COVID-19. Repertoires were generated with immunoSEQ multiplex PCR, while TCRdb's copy carries only in-frame clones and drops some. This table has about 140,000 clones, about 70% appearing once. Sequencing was carried out using peripheral blood. These TCRs come from a man older than 75 with acute or convalescent COVID-19.

As DNA, the CDR3 is TGTGCCAGCAGAGCGGGGGGGAACACCGGGGAGCTGTTTTTT. This codes for CASRAGGNTGELFF. V and J are TRBV3-1 (or the pseudogene TRBV3-2) and TRBJ2-2, with 9 positions matching TRBD2. CDR1 and CDR2 (germline): LGHDT, YNNKEL (reference sequence). The CDR3 contains 14 residues. V gave up 6 bases and J gave up 1 base; unmatched junction bases: 0.

Remarks on this clone: The same CDR3 also results from other DNA sequences found in this sample. This chain links TRBV5-1 with TRBJ1-5; 7 nucleotides match TRBD1. This CDR3 comprises 14 residues. Trimming took 4 bases from V and 7 from J; bases not matched to a gene: 8. The germline CDR1 and CDR2 sequences are SGHRS and YFSETQ. The CDR3 DNA sequence: TGCGCCAGCAGCCTCGAGGGGGCCGGGCAGCCCCAGCATTTT. Translated, it gives CASSLEGAGQPQHF.

This chain uses TRBV6-6 with TRBJ2-5; D is ambiguous. Trimming removed 6 bases at V and 0 bases at J, with 11 bases between. The CDR3 extends over 14 amino acids. CDR1 is MNHNY, CDR2 SVGAGI, per germline (reference sequence). CDR3 in amino acids: CASRPNGNQETQYF. CDR3 sequence (DNA): TGTGCCAGCAGGCCGAACGGTAACCAAGAGACCCAGTACTTC.

The chain links TRBV4-1 to TRBJ2-1; 13 bases line up with TRBD2. The germline V gene encodes CDR1 MGHRA and CDR2 YSYEKL. Trimming took 1 base from V and 6 from J; bases not matched to a gene: 6. CDR3 length: 17 residues. The CDR3 is CASSQAQGLAGPNEQFF. The CDR3 region has the DNA TGCGCCAGCAGCCAAGCCCAGGGACTAGCGGGACCCAATGAGCAGTTCTTC.

The chain is built from TRBV6-5 and TRBJ1-4; the D is unclear. Germline V gene sequence: CDR1 MNHEY, CDR2 SVGAGI. Trimming removed 8 bases at V and 0 bases at J, with 10 bases between. The CDR3 totals 14 residues. The CDR3 sequence: CASQKEPTNEKLFF. CDR3 bases: TGTGCCAGCCAGAAGGAGCCAACTAATGAAAAACTGTTTTTT.

This rearrangement joins TRBV6-2 or TRBV6-3 to TRBJ2-5, with TRBD1 as a possible D gene (6 bases). V lost 4 bases to trimming and J lost 3 bases, with 9 bases between them. The CDR3 runs to 13 residues. CDR1 and CDR2 (germline): MNHEY, SVGEGT. The CDR3, as DNA: TGTGCCAGCAGTTGGGCAGGGGAAGAGACCCAGTACTTC. It yields the protein CASSWAGEETQYF.

V is TRBV12-5 and J is TRBJ1-3; 7 positions agree with TRBD1. The V segment lost 6 bases and the J segment 0 bases; nucleotides outside the gene matches: 11. Germline V gene sequence: CDR1 LGHNT, CDR2 FRNRAP. CDR3 length equals 17 residues. The CDR3: CASGRDLGGFSGNTIYF. The CDR3 DNA follows: TGTGCTAGTGGCCGAGACCTAGGGGGCTTCTCTGGAAACACCATATATTTT.

The chain recombines TRBV7-2 with TRBJ1-5; tentative D call: TRBD1 (6 bases). Germline values: CDR1 SGHTA, CDR2 FQGNSA. CDR3 length equals 13 residues. V was trimmed by 7 bases and J by 7 bases, leaving 14 bases between them. In DNA, the CDR3 is TGTGCCAGCACCCCCGGCGGGGGCCAGCCCCAGCATTTT. It specifies CASTPGGGQPQHF.

CDR3 loop: CASNSGGGASYNEQFF. DNA for the CDR3: TGTGCCAGCAATTCAGGCGGGGGGGCTAGTTACAATGAGCAGTTCTTC. V gene TRBV9 combines with J gene TRBJ2-1; 9 bases are shared with TRBD2. Germline V gives CDR1 SGDLS, CDR2 YYNGEE. The V and J ends lost 6 bases and 4 bases, in that order; junction bases with no gene match: 11. There are 16 residues in the CDR3.

The V and J genes are TRBV4-3 and TRBJ1-1; the match to TRBD1 covers 8 bases. From germline, CDR1 is LGHNA and CDR2 YSLEER. This CDR3 comprises 13 residues. After removal of 2 bases from V and 8 bases from J, the junction contained 4 bases not matched to a gene. The CDR3 DNA reads as TGCGCCAGCAGCCAACAAGGACAGGGCGAAGCTTTCTTT. Translated: CASSQQGQGEAFF.

V and J are TRBV19 and TRBJ2-2; 11 positions match TRBD2. Germline V gene data show CDR1 as LNHDA and CDR2 as SQIVND (reference sequence). V was clipped by 2 bases and J by 2 bases; unmatched bases: 4. CDR3 length: 17 amino acids. The CDR3 coding sequence is TGTGCCAGTAGTATAATACTAGCGGGGGTTAACACCGGGGAGCTGTTTTTT. This gives the protein CASSIILAGVNTGELFF.

The rearrangement uses TRBV7-3 and TRBJ1-6; a weak D match, TRBD1 (5 bases). CDR1 is SGHTA and CDR2 is FQGTGA in the germline V gene. The V end lost 4 bases, the J end lost 10 bases, and 11 bases lay between the germline ends. The CDR3 has 13 residues. The CDR3 spells CASSSGNGSPLHF. The CDR3 coding sequence is TGTGCCAGCAGCTCAGGGAATGGATCACCCCTCCACTTT.

The chain combines TRBV7-2 with TRBJ2-4, with D unresolved. This CDR3 has 14 amino acids. V lost 0 bases, J lost 8 bases, and 11 bases lay in between. Germline V gene lookup returns CDR1 SGHTA and CDR2 FQGNSA. The CDR3 sequence is CASSLAPLEDIQYF. Here the CDR3 DNA reads TGTGCCAGCAGCTTAGCCCCCTTAGAGGACATTCAGTACTTC.

The chain couples TRBV7-3 to TRBJ2-1; D may be TRBD1 (5 bases). The V gene's germline CDR1 is SGHTA and CDR2 FQGTGA. CDR3 length: 13 residues. Trimming pared 5 bases from V and 4 bases from J, leaving 9 bases between. This CDR3 reads CASSIDRYNEQFF. The DNA of the CDR3 is TGTGCCAGCAGCATCGACAGATACAATGAGCAGTTCTTC. Full variable domain (missing parts from reference TRBV7-3 and TRBJ2-1): GAGVSQTPSNKVTEKGKYVELRCDPISGHTALYWYRQSLGQGPEFLIYFQGTGAADDSGLPNDRFFAVRPEGSVSTLKIQRTERGDSAVYLCASSIDRYNEQFFGPGTRLTVL.

The chain has TRBV19 and TRBJ2-2; no clear D gene. CDR3 length: 13 amino acids. V dropped 3 bases and J dropped 6 bases, with 8 bases sitting between them. The germline CDR1 and CDR2 sequences are LNHDA and SQIVND (reference sequence). In DNA form, the CDR3 reads TGTGCCAGTAGTATTCTGGGCCCCGGGGAGCTGTTTTTT. Protein sequence: CASSILGPGELFF.

This chain links TRBV27 with TRBJ2-1; D is uncertain. CDR1 MNHEY and CDR2 SMNVEV come from the germline V gene (reference sequence). The CDR3 covers 14 residues. Trimming stripped 6 bases from V and 4 bases from J, with 13 bases between. The CDR3 loop is CASSFVGPYNEQFF. The CDR3 region has the DNA TGTGCCAGCAGCTTTGTTGGCCCTTACAATGAGCAGTTCTTC.

This clone was detected a few times. This chain uses TRBV6-2 or TRBV6-3 with TRBJ1-5, with TRBD1 matching over 9 bases. The trim removed 1 base at V and 3 bases at J, leaving 10 bases unmatched. CDR1 is MNHEY, CDR2 SVGEGT, per germline. The CDR3 has 18 amino acids. Here the CDR3 reads CASSYYGGQGGSNQPQHF. The CDR3 DNA is TGTGCCAGCAGTTACTACGGGGGACAGGGTGGATCCAATCAGCCCCAGCATTTT.

A few counts support this clone. This rearrangement joins TRBV27 to TRBJ1-2, with 11 bases identical to TRBD1. J lost 4 bases, V lost 2 bases, and 0 bases had no gene match. Germline CDR1 reads MNHEY; CDR2 reads SMNVEV (reference sequence). The CDR3 runs to 14 residues. The CDR3: CASSLGQGAYGYTF. The CDR3 DNA follows: TGTGCCAGCAGTTTAGGACAGGGGGCCTATGGCTACACCTTC.

CDR3 DNA sequence: TGTGCCAGCAGCTTAGGAACAGGGGGATCGGAGACCCAGTACTTC. It is translated as CASSLGTGGSETQYF. The V gene is TRBV11-2, the J gene TRBJ2-5; 8 positions match TRBD1. The germline V gene has CDR1 SGHAT and CDR2 FQNNGV. The ends lost 1 base at V and 5 bases at J; junction bases unmatched: 6. The CDR3 is made up of 15 amino acids.

This clone appeared once. Here the CDR3 omits its conserved ending phenylalanine or tryptophan, so a read error is the likely source. The DNA is omitted, as the CDR3 cannot be located on it reliably, and the CDR3 follows TCRdb's listing. The gene calls are TRBV6-5 and TRBJ2-7; the table's D call, TRBD1, has no DNA check behind it. Germline-derived CDR1 and CDR2 are MNHEY and SVGAGI. Including both end residues, the CDR3 is 12 amino acids long. This chain's CDR3 is CASSYSRTGVSL.

This chain links TRBV5-6 with TRBJ2-7; 11 bases fit TRBD1. Germline CDR1 SGHDT, CDR2 YYEEEE. V shed 3 bases, J shed 3 bases, and the junction held 8 bases outside the gene matches. This CDR3 is built from 16 residues. CDR3 DNA: TGTGCCAGCAGCTGGGCTGGACAGGGGGCCAACTACGAGCAGTACTTC. This translates into CASSWAGQGANYEQYF.

V usage is TRBV6-5 and J usage is TRBJ1-6; D uncertain. V lost 8 bases and J lost 7, with 15 bases in between. Germline lookup yields CDR1 MNHEY and CDR2 SVGAGI. The CDR3 runs to 14 residues. The CDR3 reads CASRFRPANSPLHF. In nucleotides, the CDR3 is TGTGCCAGCCGCTTCAGGCCCGCCAATTCACCCCTCCACTTT.

This clone was seen a few times. V and J are TRBV5-4 and TRBJ2-3, with 7 nucleotides matching TRBD1. This CDR3 contains 15 residues. Germline-derived CDR1 and CDR2 are SGHNT and YYREEE (reference sequence). Trimming at V came to 4 bases and at J to 4 bases, leaving 9 bases not matched to a gene. The CDR3 protein is CASSPMTTGPDTQYF. The CDR3 region has the DNA TGTGCCAGCAGCCCAATGACGACAGGGCCAGATACGCAGTATTTT.

The chain has TRBV6-2 or TRBV6-3 and TRBJ2-2, with 11 bases lining up with TRBD2. The ends lost 3 bases at V and 7 bases at J; junction bases unmatched: 7. Looked up from germline, CDR1 is MNHEY and CDR2 is SVGEGT. The CDR3 length is 16 residues. CDR3 sequence: CASSYLSGGAGGELFF. DNA for the CDR3: TGTGCCAGCAGTTATCTTAGCGGGGGGGCCGGCGGGGAGCTGTTTTTT.

This clone has only one observation. This chain uses TRBV7-3 with TRBJ1-2; 7 bases fit TRBD1. CDR1 and CDR2 from the germline V gene are SGHTA and FQGTGA. The CDR3 is made up of 15 amino acids. V lost 4 bases, J lost 1 base, and 6 bases stayed unmatched. The DNA for the CDR3 is TGTGCCAGCAGCTGCCGGGACAGTTGTAACTATGGCTACACCTTC. Residues: CASSCRDSCNYGYTF.

V gene TRBV6-1 combines with J gene TRBJ2-2, with 15 bases fitting TRBD2. J lost 0 bases, V lost 1 base, and 6 bases had no gene match. The CDR3 totals 20 residues. The germline V gene has CDR1 MNHNS and CDR2 SASEGT. The CDR3 nucleotides are TGTGCCAGCAGTGAAGTGGGACTAGCGGGGGGCCTTACGAACACCGGGGAGCTGTTTTTT. It encodes CASSEVGLAGGLTNTGELFF.

This chain joins TRBV18 and TRBJ1-6; D is possibly TRBD1 (6 bases). CDR1 is KGHSH and CDR2 is LQKENI in the germline V gene. The ends were cut back, 2 bases at V and 6 bases at J, with 11 bases in the middle. There are 15 residues in the CDR3. CDR3 DNA sequence: TGTGCCAGCTCACCATCGACAGGCGTTAATTCACCCCTCCACTTT. Amino acid sequence: CASSPSTGVNSPLHF.